The 16 T cell receptor beta chains given below trace back to one sample, sequenced in a study of T-cell memory formation after mild COVID-19 (dated by TCRdb to about 2021). To prepare the library, 5' RACE was applied. The instrument given in TCRdb is Illumina NovaSeq 6000. TCRdb ran its own pipeline on the public reads, namely fastp trimming at Q25 and MiXCR clone calling, and kept in-frame beta chains. Each CDR3 protein appears once, grouped with its most common genes and DNA. Here the sample has about 58,000 distinct CDR3 sequences; 28% occur a single time. Roughly 43% of the sample comes from the top ten. The source material was PBMCs or a T cell subset sorted from them (not recorded which). These receptors were obtained from a man younger than 35 who had mild COVID-19 (a few samples of this study predate the infection). The sample titles of this study are shuffled in the database, so cell type and time point are left out; the donor was told from shared clones.

The V and J genes are TRBV6-2 or TRBV6-3 and TRBJ2-7; 11 nucleotides agree with TRBD1. This CDR3 has 15 residues. The germline CDR1 and CDR2 sequences are MNHEY and SVGEGT. V shed 6 bases, J shed 2 bases, and the junction held 6 bases outside the gene matches. CDR3 in amino acids: CASRTSGQGAYEQYV. The CDR3 nucleotides are TGTGCCAGCAGAACTTCGGGACAGGGGGCCTACGAGCAGTACGTC.

The chain couples TRBV7-2 to TRBJ2-3, with 7 bases aligning to TRBD1. Germline CDR1 reads SGHTA; CDR2 reads FQGNSA. The CDR3 sequence is 16 residues long. V lost 2 bases and J lost 0; bases outside the gene matches: 5. DNA for the CDR3: TGTGCCAGCAGCTTATTAGAGGGGGCCAGCACAGATACGCAGTATTTT. This encodes CASSLLEGASTDTQYF.

This chain connects TRBV7-9 to TRBJ1-4; D perhaps matches TRBD1 (5 bases). This CDR3 is built from 15 residues. Germline V gene lookup returns CDR1 SEHNR and CDR2 FQNEAQ (reference sequence). V lost 4 bases, J lost 2 bases, and 11 bases lay in between. The CDR3 sequence is CASSSTTATNEKLFF. The CDR3 DNA reads as TGTGCCAGCAGCTCCACGACAGCCACTAATGAAAAACTGTTTTTT.

This clonotype was recorded a few times. In DNA, the CDR3 is TGTGCCAGCAGCTTAGGCCGGACAGGGGGAGTCAATGAGCAGTTCTTC. This sequence encodes CASSLGRTGGVNEQFF. The chain is built from TRBV7-9 and TRBJ2-1; 10 bases are shared with TRBD1. The CDR3 length is 16 residues. With V trimmed by 1 base and J by 6 bases, 6 bases remained unmatched. Germline lookup yields CDR1 SEHNR and CDR2 FQNEAQ (reference sequence).

V gene TRBV4-1 combines with J gene TRBJ1-5; D unresolved. Per germline, CDR1 MGHRA and CDR2 YSYEKL. V was shortened by 1 base and J by 3 bases, with 13 bases between the two germline ends. The CDR3 extends over 16 amino acids. The CDR3 coding sequence is TGCGCCAGCAGCCAAGGTCCGGGCTATTACAATCAGCCCCAGCATTTT. Translating gives CASSQGPGYYNQPQHF.

This clonotype was picked up a small number of times. This chain connects TRBV11-2 to TRBJ2-3; 8 nucleotides match TRBD1. V lost 4 bases and J lost 4; bases outside the gene matches: 1. The CDR3 covers 13 residues. Germline V gives CDR1 SGHAT, CDR2 FQNNGV. DNA of the CDR3: TGTGCCAGCAGCTGGACAGGGCCAGATACGCAGTATTTT. Encoded protein: CASSWTGPDTQYF.

V gene TRBV29-1 combines with J gene TRBJ2-5; D uncertain. CDR1 is SQVTM and CDR2 is ANQGSEA in the germline V gene. V dropped 8 bases and J dropped 1 base, with 11 bases sitting between them. This CDR3 has 12 amino acids. The CDR3 region has the DNA TGCAGCCTTCGAGGAACCCAAGAGACCCAGTACTTC. This codes for CSLRGTQETQYF.

This clonotype has just a few counts. This chain connects TRBV4-3 to TRBJ1-1; a weak D match, TRBD1 (5 bases). V dropped 1 base and J dropped 5 bases, with 8 bases sitting between them. This CDR3 has 13 amino acids. CDR1 is LGHNA, CDR2 YSLEER, per germline. Here the CDR3 reads CASSQVGVTEAFF. In nucleotides, the CDR3 is TGCGCCAGCAGCCAAGTAGGGGTTACTGAAGCTTTCTTT.

J is TRBJ2-5 and V is TRBV12-3 or TRBV12-4; perhaps TRBD2 as D (7 bases). The CDR3 runs to 14 residues. V was pared by 7 bases and J by 1 base, with 13 bases between. CDR3 DNA: TGTGCCAGCACTTTCGGGGGGCCCCAAGAGACCCAGTACTTC. This encodes CASTFGGPQETQYF.

A few counts support this clonotype. J is TRBJ2-7 and V is TRBV4-1, with a tentative D call TRBD1 (5 bases). The V gene lost 4 bases and the J gene lost 2 bases, with 12 bases spanning the gap. In germline, CDR1 is MGHRA, CDR2 YSYEKL. The CDR3 sequence is 14 residues long. The chain's CDR3 is CASSRSQGTYEQYF. CDR3 nucleotide sequence: TGCGCCAGCAGCCGAAGCCAGGGAACCTACGAGCAGTACTTC.

This clonotype showed up just a few times. This rearrangement joins TRBV12-3 or TRBV12-4 to TRBJ2-7; D unclear. The CDR3 spans 14 residues. Trimming left V 5 bases short and J 1 base short, with 12 bases between. This chain's CDR3 is CASSPSAASYEQYV. The CDR3 nucleotides read TGTGCCAGCAGTCCCTCGGCGGCATCCTACGAGCAGTACGTC.

This clonotype was seen more than once but under ten times. The J gene is TRBJ2-3, the V gene TRBV7-3, with 7 bases fitting TRBD2. V shed 5 bases and J 7 bases; nucleotides not matched to a gene: 6. Germline-derived CDR1 and CDR2 are SGHTA and FQGTGA. This CDR3 is 13 amino acids long. In DNA form, the CDR3 reads TGTGCCAGCAGCCCTTCAGCGGGAAATACGCAGTATTTT. Protein product: CASSPSAGNTQYF.

This clonotype appeared many times. This chain connects TRBV10-3 to TRBJ2-2, with TRBD1 matching over 9 bases. The CDR3 runs to 15 residues. V shed 6 bases and J 1 base; nucleotides not matched to a gene: 3. Germline V gene lookup returns CDR1 ENHRY and CDR2 SYGVKD. The CDR3 here is CAISPGQGNTGELFF. The DNA for the CDR3 is TGTGCCATCAGCCCGGGACAGGGGAACACCGGGGAGCTGTTTTTT.

This chain connects TRBV7-9 to TRBJ2-3; perhaps D is TRBD1 or TRBD2 (6 bases each). Looked up from germline, CDR1 is SEHNR and CDR2 is FQNEAQ (reference sequence). With 5 bases removed from V and 4 bases from J, the gap between germline ends came to 13 bases. This CDR3 comprises 14 residues. CDR3 amino acids: CASSGGPRADTQYF. CDR3 sequence (DNA): TGTGCCAGCAGCGGGGGGCCGCGGGCAGATACGCAGTATTTT.

This chain joins TRBV10-3 and TRBJ2-7, with unresolved D. The CDR3 consists of 13 residues. The germline gives CDR1 ENHRY, CDR2 SYGVKD. V was pared by 3 bases and J by 0 bases, with 6 bases between. In nucleotides, the CDR3 is TGTGCCATCAGTGAAAAGGTCTCCTACGAGCAGTACGTC. Its protein is CAISEKVSYEQYV.

This clonotype was seen more than once but under ten times. This rearrangement joins TRBV6-5 to TRBJ2-5; 7 nucleotides line up with TRBD2. V was pared by 4 bases and J by 2 bases, with 7 bases of the junction left unmatched. The CDR3 covers 15 residues. Germline V gene data show CDR1 as MNHEY and CDR2 as SVGAGI. DNA of the CDR3: TGTGCCAGCAGTTCCGGCGGGGGAACGCAAGAGACCCAGTACTTC. Translation: CASSSGGGTQETQYF.